The sequence of this TCR beta chain was determined in a study of T cell responses to AZD1222 COVID-19 vaccine. Overall study results and limits: The number of AZD1222 recipients seropositive at baseline was only five or six.

Germline V gene lookup returns CDR1 SGHVS and CDR2 FQNEAQ. CDR3 size: 12 residues. Turning to this clone: The antigen remains unidentified. At one end the junction does not follow the germline gene, possibly because of a read error.

Measured with immunoSEQ multiplex PCR; TCRdb has only the in-frame clones, and not every one. The data show over 65,000 clones, approximately 87% seen once. The receptor's source is an adult in good health. Sequencing used peripheral blood, obtained on day 0 of AZD1222 vaccination. This chain joins TRBV7-8 and TRBJ2-1; D gene uncertain. The CDR3 bases are TGTGCCAGCAGCCCGCAAACGGGCGTCGTCGTCTTC. This encodes CASSPQTGVVVF.